This paragraph covers one TCR beta chain sequence. The antigen remains undetermined. CD4+CD25+CD127- Tregs, CD4+CD25- non-Tregs, CD4 and CD8 cells were sorted. The CDR3 runs 15 residues. The V segment lost 6 bases and the J segment 0 bases; nucleotides outside the gene matches: 6. Germline loops: CDR1 SNHLY, CDR2 FYNNEI. Here immunoSEQ multiplex PCR was the method, and the copy in TCRdb shows in-frame clones only, minus some. The data contain some 68,000 clones, roughly 84% of them seen just once; the ten biggest clones take up roughly 4.9%. The sample originates from a study of Tregs in tolerant kidney transplant recipients. Study-level findings and limits: The small number of patients limits these findings pending further validation.

The sample comprised CD4+ T cells from blood. The receptor was isolated from a human donor in good health. The rearrangement uses TRBV2 and TRBJ1-1, with 8 bases fitting TRBD1. In nucleotides, the CDR3 is TGTGCCAGCAGCCAGGGGGCCCCCATGAACACTGAAGCTTTCTTT. Its protein product is CASSQGAPMNTEAFF.